Many counts were recorded for the clone carrying this T cell receptor (beta chain). TCR beta VDJ and CDR3 were profiled, and genomic DNA was the template. TCRdb independently ran MiXCR on the reads; one entry per CDR3 protein. In the table there are about 81,000 distinct CDR3 sequences, approximately 46% of which are singletons. The data are from a study of CD8+CD57+ T cells in acquired aplastic anemia. Study in general: Average DNA yield from sorted CD4+ and CD8+ cells was about 3 ug.

The V gene's germline CDR1 is MGHRA and CDR2 YSYEKL. The CDR3 extends over 15 amino acids. The junction had 8 bases not matched to a gene; V was cut back by 4 bases and J by 7 bases. This receptor was identified in a human donor in good health, serving as a control. Material for sequencing was sorted CD4+, CD8+, or CD8+CD57+ T cells (not recorded which) from PBMCs. The chain employs TRBV4-1 and TRBJ2-7, with 12 bases aligning to TRBD1. This chain's CDR3 is CASSPTGTGGGEQYF. CDR3 nucleotide sequence: TGCGCCAGCAGCCCAACCGGGACAGGGGGCGGAGAGCAGTACTTC.